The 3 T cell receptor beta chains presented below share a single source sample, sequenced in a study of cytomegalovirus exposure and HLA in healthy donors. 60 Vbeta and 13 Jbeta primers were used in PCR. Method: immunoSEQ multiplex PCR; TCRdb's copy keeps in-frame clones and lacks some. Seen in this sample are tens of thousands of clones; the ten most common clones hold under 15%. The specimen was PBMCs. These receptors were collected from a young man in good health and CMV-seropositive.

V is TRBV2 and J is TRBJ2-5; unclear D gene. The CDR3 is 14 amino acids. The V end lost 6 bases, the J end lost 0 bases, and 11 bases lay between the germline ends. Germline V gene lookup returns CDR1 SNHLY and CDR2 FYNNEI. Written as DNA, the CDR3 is TGTGCCAGCAGGACCCCCGGGTACCAAGAGACCCAGTACTTC. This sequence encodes CASRTPGYQETQYF.

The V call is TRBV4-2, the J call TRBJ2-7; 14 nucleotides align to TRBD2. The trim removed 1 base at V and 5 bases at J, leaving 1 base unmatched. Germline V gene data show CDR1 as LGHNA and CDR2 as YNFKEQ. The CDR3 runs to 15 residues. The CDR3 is CASSQVTSGRDEQYF. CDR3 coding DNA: TGTGCCAGCAGCCAAGTGACTAGCGGGAGGGACGAGCAGTACTTC.

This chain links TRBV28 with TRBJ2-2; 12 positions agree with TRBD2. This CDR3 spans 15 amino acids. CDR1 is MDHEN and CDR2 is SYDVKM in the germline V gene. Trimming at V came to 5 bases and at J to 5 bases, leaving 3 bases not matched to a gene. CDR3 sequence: CASSVTSGSTGELFF. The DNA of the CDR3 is TGTGCCAGCAGTGTGACTAGCGGGAGTACCGGGGAGCTGTTTTTT.